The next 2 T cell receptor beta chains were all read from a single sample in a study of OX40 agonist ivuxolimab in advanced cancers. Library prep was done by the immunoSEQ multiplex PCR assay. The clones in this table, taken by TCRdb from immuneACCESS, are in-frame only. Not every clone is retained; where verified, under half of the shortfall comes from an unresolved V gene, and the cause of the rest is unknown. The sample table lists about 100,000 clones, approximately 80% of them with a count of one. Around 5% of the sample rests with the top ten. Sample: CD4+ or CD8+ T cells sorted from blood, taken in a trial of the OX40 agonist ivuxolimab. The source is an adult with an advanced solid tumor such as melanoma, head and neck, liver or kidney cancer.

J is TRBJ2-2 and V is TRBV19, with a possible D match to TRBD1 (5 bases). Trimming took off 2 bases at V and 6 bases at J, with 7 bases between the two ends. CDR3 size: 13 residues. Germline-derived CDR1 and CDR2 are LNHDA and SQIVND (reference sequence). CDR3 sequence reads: CASSILGAGELFF. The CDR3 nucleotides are TGTGCCAGTAGTATATTAGGGGCCGGGGAGCTGTTTTTT.

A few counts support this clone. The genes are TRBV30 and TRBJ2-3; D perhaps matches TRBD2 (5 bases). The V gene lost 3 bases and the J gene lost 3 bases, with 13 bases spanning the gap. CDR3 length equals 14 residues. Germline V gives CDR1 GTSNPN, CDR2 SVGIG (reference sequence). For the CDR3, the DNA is TGTGCCTGGAGGGCGCGGGCGGAGACAGATACGCAGTATTTT. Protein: CAWRARAETDTQYF. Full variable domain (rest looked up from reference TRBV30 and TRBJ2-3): SQTIHQWPATLVQPVGSPLSLECTVEGTSNPNLYWYRQAAGRGLQLLFYSVGIGQISSEVPQNLSASRPQDRQFILSSKKLLLSDSGFYLCAWRARAETDTQYFGPGTRLTVL.